The 8 T cell receptor beta chains presented below share a single source sample, sequenced in a study of OX40 agonist ivuxolimab in advanced cancers. TCRdb's table, derived via immunoSEQ multiplex PCR, lists solely in-frame clones and lacks some. This sample has about 22,000 clones, with 84% found just once. The sample consisted of CD4+ or CD8+ T cells sorted from blood, taken in a trial of the OX40 agonist ivuxolimab. The receptors shown here come from an adult with an advanced solid tumor such as melanoma, head and neck, liver or kidney cancer.

The chain links TRBV5-4 to TRBJ2-7, with D perhaps assigned TRBD1 or TRBD2 (6 bases each). The CDR3 totals 13 residues. Trimming pared 8 bases from V and 2 bases from J, leaving 14 bases between. The germline V gene has CDR1 SGHNT and CDR2 YYREEE (reference sequence). This CDR3 is CASRGEATYEQYF. CDR3 sequence (DNA): TGTGCCAGTAGGGGGGAGGCGACCTACGAGCAGTACTTC.

Concerning this clone itself: The same CDR3 also results from other DNA sequences found in this sample. The chain employs TRBV30 and TRBJ1-5, with 9 bases matching TRBD1. The ends lost 2 bases at V and 3 bases at J; junction bases unmatched: 2. CDR3 length: 14 residues. Germline values: CDR1 GTSNPN, CDR2 SVGIG (reference sequence). The CDR3 sequence: CAWSRTGDNQPQHF. The CDR3 region has the DNA TGTGCCTGGAGTAGGACAGGGGACAATCAGCCCCAGCATTTT.

The J gene is TRBJ2-1, the V gene TRBV5-1, with D unresolved. Germline CDR1 and CDR2: SGHRS and YFSETQ. V lost 3 bases and J 7 bases, leaving 2 bases between the germline ends. The CDR3 length is 10 residues. CDR3 bases: TGCGCCAGCAGCTCAAATGAGCAGTTCTTC. This translates into CASSSNEQFF.

Of note for this clone: The junction and the germline gene differ at one end; a read error may be behind it. For the CDR3, the DNA is TGCGCCAGAGGAAAGGAGTTTGAGTTGGGTCTTCGCCCTTTC. Its protein product is CARGKEFELGLRPF. The genes are TRBV10-1 and TRBJ1-2; D is undetermined. The CDR3 extends over 14 amino acids. Germline V lookup: CDR1 WNHNN, CDR2 SYGVQD (reference sequence).

This clone was recorded only once. The V and J genes are TRBV30 and TRBJ2-7, with 8 nucleotides matching TRBD1. In germline, CDR1 is GTSNPN, CDR2 SVGIG (reference sequence). The CDR3 has 15 residues. V was clipped by 2 bases and J by 6 bases; unmatched bases: 12. DNA for the CDR3: TGTGCCTGGAGTCATGAATCCGGGACAGGTGCCGAGCAGTACTTC. Amino acid sequence: CAWSHESGTGAEQYF.

The chain couples TRBV19 to TRBJ2-7; D tentatively fits TRBD1 or TRBD2 (5 bases each). The CDR3 has 14 residues. Germline lookup yields CDR1 LNHDA and CDR2 SQIVND (reference sequence). Trimming stripped 3 bases from V and 2 bases from J, with 11 bases between. The DNA of the CDR3 is TGTGCCAGTAGTATGGGAGTGGGACCCTACGAGCAGTACTTC. It encodes CASSMGVGPYEQYF.

This clone was detected once. The chain combines TRBV5-6 with TRBJ2-7, with D hard to call. Trimming left V 2 bases short and J 2 bases short, with 8 bases between. CDR3 length: 13 residues. Per the germline V gene, CDR1 is SGHDT and CDR2 is YYEEEE. The CDR3, as DNA: TGTGCCAGCAGCTTTGGGATAACCTACGAGCAGTACTTC. Amino acid sequence: CASSFGITYEQYF.

This clone was counted once. This chain links TRBV4-1 with TRBJ1-4; D not resolved. The CDR3 is 13 amino acids. Germline-derived CDR1 and CDR2 are MGHRA and YSYEKL. The ends were cut back, 0 bases at V and 7 bases at J, with 6 bases in the middle. CDR3 sequence reads: CASSQESLEKLFF. Here the CDR3 DNA reads TGCGCCAGCAGCCAAGAGTCGCTTGAAAAACTGTTTTTT.